This T cell receptor beta chain stems from a study of blood T cell repertoires in COVID-19. The overall study: COVID-19 samples collected from the United States, Italy and Spain covered acute and convalescent phases.

The V and J ends lost 1 base and 3 bases, in that order; junction bases with no gene match: 3. This CDR3 has 15 amino acids. Germline loops: CDR1 SGHVS, CDR2 FQNEAQ. Per the study methods: Reference gene primer amplification in the assay estimated nucleated cell counts. Some clones are missing from TCRdb's copy, which holds only in-frame ones; the method was immunoSEQ multiplex PCR. Clone size and V and J calls were adopted from that table, with D and trimming inferred from the DNA. The sample includes around 120,000 clones, approximately 79% of them seen just once. The chain is built from TRBV7-8 and TRBJ2-4, with 7 bases identical to TRBD1. Sequences were obtained from peripheral blood. The TCR comes from a man in his 70s with active or convalescent COVID-19. The CDR3: CASSLGQGHKNIQYF. The CDR3 DNA is TGTGCCAGCAGCTTAGGACAGGGTCACAAAAACATTCAGTACTTC.